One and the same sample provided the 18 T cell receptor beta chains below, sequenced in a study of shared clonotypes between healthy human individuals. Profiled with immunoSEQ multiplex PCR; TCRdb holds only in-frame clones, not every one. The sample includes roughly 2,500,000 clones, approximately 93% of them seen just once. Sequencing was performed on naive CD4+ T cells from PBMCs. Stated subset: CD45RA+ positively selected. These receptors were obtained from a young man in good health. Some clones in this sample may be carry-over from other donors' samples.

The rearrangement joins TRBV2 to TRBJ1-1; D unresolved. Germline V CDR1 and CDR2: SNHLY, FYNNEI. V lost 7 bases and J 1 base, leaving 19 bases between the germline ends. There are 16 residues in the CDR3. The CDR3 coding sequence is TGTGCCAGCACCTCCTTTTTCAGCGGAGAGAACACTGAAGCTTTCTTT. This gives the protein CASTSFFSGENTEAFF.

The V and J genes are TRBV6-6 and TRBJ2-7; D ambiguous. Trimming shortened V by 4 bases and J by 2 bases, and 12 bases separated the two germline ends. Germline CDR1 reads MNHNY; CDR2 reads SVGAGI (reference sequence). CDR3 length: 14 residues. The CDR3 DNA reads TGTGCCAGCAGTTCCTGGACCGACACCTACGAGCAGTACTTC. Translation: CASSSWTDTYEQYF.

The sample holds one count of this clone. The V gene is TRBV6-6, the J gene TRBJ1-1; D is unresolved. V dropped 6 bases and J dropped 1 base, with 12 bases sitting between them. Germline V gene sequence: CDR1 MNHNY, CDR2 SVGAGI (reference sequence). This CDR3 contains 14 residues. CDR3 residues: CASRGEGGNTEAFF. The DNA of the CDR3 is TGTGCCAGCAGGGGCGAGGGAGGGAACACTGAAGCTTTCTTT.

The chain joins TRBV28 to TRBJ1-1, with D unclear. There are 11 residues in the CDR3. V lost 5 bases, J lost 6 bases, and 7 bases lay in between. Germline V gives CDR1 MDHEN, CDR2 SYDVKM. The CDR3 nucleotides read TGTGCCAGCAGTCCCGCCGCTGAAGCTTTCTTT. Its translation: CASSPAAEAFF.

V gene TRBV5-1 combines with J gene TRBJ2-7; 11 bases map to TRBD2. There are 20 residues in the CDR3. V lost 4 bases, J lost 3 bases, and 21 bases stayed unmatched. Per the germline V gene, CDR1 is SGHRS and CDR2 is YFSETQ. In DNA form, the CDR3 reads TGCGCCAGCAGCAGGGACGTTCGAGAGGGGCTAGCGGGAGGCCGCTACGAGCAGTACTTC. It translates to CASSRDVREGLAGGRYEQYF.

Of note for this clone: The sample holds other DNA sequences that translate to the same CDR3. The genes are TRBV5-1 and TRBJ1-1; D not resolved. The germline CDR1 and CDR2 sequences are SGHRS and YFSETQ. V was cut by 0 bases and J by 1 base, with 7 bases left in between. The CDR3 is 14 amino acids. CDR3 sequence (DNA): TGCGCCAGCAGCTTGGGCCGGGCGAACACTGAAGCTTTCTTT. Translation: CASSLGRANTEAFF.

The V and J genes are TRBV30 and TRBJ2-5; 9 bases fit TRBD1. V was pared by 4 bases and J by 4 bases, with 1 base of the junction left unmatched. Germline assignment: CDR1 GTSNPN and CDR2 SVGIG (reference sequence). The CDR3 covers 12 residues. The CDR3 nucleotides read TGTGCCTGGACGGGACAGGGAGAGACCCAGTACTTC. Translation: CAWTGQGETQYF.

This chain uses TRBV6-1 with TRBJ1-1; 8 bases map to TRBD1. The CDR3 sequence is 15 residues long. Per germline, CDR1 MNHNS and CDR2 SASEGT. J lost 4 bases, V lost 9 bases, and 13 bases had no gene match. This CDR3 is CASPNRGTLGTEAFF. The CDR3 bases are TGTGCCAGTCCAAACAGGGGGACCTTGGGCACTGAAGCTTTCTTT.

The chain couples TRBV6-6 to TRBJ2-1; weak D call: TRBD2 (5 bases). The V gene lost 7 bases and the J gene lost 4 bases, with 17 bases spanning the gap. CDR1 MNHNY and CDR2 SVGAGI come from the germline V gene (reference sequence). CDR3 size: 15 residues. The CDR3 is CASTPQRPEYNEQFF. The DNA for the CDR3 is TGTGCCAGCACCCCCCAGCGGCCGGAGTACAATGAGCAGTTCTTC.

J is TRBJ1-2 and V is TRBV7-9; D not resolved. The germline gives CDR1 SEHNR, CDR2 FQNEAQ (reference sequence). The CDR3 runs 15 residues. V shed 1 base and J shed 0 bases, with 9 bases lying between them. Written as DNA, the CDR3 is TGTGCCAGCAGCTTAGTAAGGGCCTCTAACTATGGCTACACCTTC. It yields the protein CASSLVRASNYGYTF.

The CDR3 loop is CASSLVSGTGGEQYF. The CDR3 DNA is TGTGCCAGCAGCTTAGTCAGCGGGACGGGGGGTGAGCAGTACTTC. V and J are TRBV7-6 and TRBJ2-7; 7 nucleotides align to TRBD2. CDR1 SGHVS and CDR2 FNYEAQ come from the germline V gene. With 1 base clipped from V and 7 bases from J, the junction kept 10 bases outside the gene matches. This CDR3 has 15 amino acids.

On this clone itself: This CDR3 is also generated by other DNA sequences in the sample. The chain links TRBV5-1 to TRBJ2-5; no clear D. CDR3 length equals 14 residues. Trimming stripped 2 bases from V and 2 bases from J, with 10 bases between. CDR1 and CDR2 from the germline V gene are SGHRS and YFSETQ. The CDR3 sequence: CASSFMGSQETQYF. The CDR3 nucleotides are TGCGCCAGCAGCTTTATGGGATCTCAAGAGACCCAGTACTTC.

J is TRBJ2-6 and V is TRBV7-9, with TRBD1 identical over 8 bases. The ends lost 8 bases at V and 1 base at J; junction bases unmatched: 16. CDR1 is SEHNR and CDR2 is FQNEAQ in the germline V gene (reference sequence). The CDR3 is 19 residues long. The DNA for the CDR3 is TGTGCCAGCCCGGATATGGCGGACAGGGATTCTTCTGGGGCCAACGTCCTGACTTTC. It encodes CASPDMADRDSSGANVLTF.

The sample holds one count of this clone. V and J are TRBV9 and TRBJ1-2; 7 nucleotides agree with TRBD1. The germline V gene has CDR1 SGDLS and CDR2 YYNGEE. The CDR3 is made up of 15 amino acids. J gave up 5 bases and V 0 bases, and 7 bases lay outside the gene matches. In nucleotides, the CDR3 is TGTGCCAGCAGCGTAGGAGTAGGGGGCCCTTATGGCTACACCTTC. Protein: CASSVGVGGPYGYTF.

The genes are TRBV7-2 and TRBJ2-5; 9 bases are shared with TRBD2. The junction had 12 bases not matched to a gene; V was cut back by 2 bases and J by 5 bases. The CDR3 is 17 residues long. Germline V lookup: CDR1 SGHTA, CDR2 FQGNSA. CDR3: CASSLIPSGNPGETQYF. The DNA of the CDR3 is TGTGCCAGCAGCTTAATCCCTAGCGGGAACCCGGGGGAGACCCAGTACTTC.

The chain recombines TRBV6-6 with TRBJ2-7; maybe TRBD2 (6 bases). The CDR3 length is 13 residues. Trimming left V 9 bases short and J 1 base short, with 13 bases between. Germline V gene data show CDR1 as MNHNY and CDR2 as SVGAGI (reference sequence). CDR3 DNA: TGTGCCAGTACGGACGGGAGTTCCTACGAGCAGTACTTC. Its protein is CASTDGSSYEQYF.

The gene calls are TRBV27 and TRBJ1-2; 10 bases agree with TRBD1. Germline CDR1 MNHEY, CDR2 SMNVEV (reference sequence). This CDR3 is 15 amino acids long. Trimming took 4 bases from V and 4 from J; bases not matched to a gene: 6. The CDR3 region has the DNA TGTGCCAGCAGTTCTCCGGGACAGGGGCTCTATGGCTACACCTTC. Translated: CASSSPGQGLYGYTF.

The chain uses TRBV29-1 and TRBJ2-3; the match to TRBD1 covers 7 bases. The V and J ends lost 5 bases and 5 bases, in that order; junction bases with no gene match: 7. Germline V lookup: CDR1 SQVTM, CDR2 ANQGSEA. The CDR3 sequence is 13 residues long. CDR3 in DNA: TGCAGCGTTCGGGCAGGGGGTGGAGATACGCAGTATTTT. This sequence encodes CSVRAGGGDTQYF.